The 2 T cell receptor beta chains listed next were all sequenced from one sample in a study of blood T cell repertoires in COVID-19. TCRdb's copy holds only in-frame clones and misses some; the assay was immunoSEQ multiplex PCR. The table shows approximately 200,000 clones, with around 80% occurring only once. The sequencing input was peripheral blood. The receptors originated from a woman at least 80 years old with acute or convalescent COVID-19.

This chain connects TRBV5-4 to TRBJ2-2; no definite D call. V was cut by 1 base and J by 4 bases, with 11 bases left in between. The CDR3 sequence is 15 residues long. Germline V gene data show CDR1 as SGHNT and CDR2 as YYREEE (reference sequence). The CDR3 here is CASSLLGLSTGELFF. As DNA, the CDR3 is TGTGCCAGCAGCTTGCTTGGCCTCTCCACCGGGGAGCTGTTTTTT.

V is TRBV19 and J is TRBJ1-1; 9 bases map to TRBD1. The CDR3 has 14 amino acids. Losses at the gene ends were 5 bases for V and 3 bases for J; bases not matched to a gene: 4. Germline V gives CDR1 LNHDA, CDR2 SQIVND (reference sequence). Here the CDR3 DNA reads TGTGCCAGTAGTGTCCGGGACAGGGACACTGAAGCTTTCTTT. Its translation is CASSVRDRDTEAFF.